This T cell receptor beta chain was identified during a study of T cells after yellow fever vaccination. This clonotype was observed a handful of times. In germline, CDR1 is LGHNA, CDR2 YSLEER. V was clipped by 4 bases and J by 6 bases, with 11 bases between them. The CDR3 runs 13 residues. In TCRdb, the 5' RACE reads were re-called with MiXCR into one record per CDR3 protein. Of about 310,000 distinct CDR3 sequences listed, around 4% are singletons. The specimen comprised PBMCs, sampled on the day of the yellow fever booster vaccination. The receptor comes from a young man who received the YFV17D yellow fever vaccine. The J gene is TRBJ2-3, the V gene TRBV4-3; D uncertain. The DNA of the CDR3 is TGCGCCAGCAGCCCATCCTTTGCGGATACGCAGTATTTT. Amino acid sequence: CASSPSFADTQYF.